This T cell receptor (beta chain) stems from a study of beta chain features in type 1 diabetes. This clone was detected a few times. Germline lookup yields CDR1 LGHNA and CDR2 YSLEER. V shed 5 bases, J shed 3 bases, and the junction held 10 bases outside the gene matches. The CDR3 sequence is 15 residues long. Expressed TCRB transcripts were sequenced because the isolated RNA had all been reverse transcribed beforehand. Data came from immunoSEQ multiplex PCR; TCRdb stores just in-frame clones and leaves some out. The data hold around 310,000 clones, with approximately 10% observed a single time. V usage is TRBV4-3 and J usage is TRBJ2-7; TRBD2 matches at 7 bases. Specimen: naive CD4+ T cells from blood. The sequence came from a woman aged 25 to 39 in good health. CDR3 in DNA: TGCGCCAGCAGCAGACTACAAAGCGGGAACTACGAGCAGTACTTC. Amino acid sequence: CASSRLQSGNYEQYF.